A selection of T cell receptor beta chains follows, all from one sample in a study of T cell repertoires in cytomegalovirus infection. TCRdb re-analysed the reads in MiXCR, keeping a single row per CDR3 protein. The sample holds more than 150,000 distinct CDR3 sequences; 28% are singletons and the top ten take approximately 30%. The sequenced material came from PBMCs. The receptors were gathered from a human donor in good health (CMV status not recorded). Some clones in this sample may be carry-over from other donors' samples. CDR3s include the opening cysteine and the closing phenylalanine or tryptophan. A D gene is named only where the DNA matches it firmly. Clone size is not always given. Where it is, it says once, few, many or a class for expanded clones.

-	TRBV11-2	TRBJ2-5	TRBD2	CATRGEAETQYF	TGTGCCACCCGGGGGGAGGCAGAGACCCAGTACTTC
few	TRBV19	TRBJ2-7	TRBD1	CASNLGTGVREQYF	TGTGCCAGCAATCTAGGGACAGGGGTGCGAGAGCAGTACTTC
-	TRBV15	TRBJ1-6	-	CATSREEDSSTSPLHF	TGTGCCACCAGCAGAGAAGAGGACAGCTCCACTTCACCCCTCCACTTT
-	TRBV10-3	TRBJ2-3	-	CAIRDGDHSTDTQYF	TGTGCCATCAGGGACGGGGACCATAGCACAGATACGCAGTATTTT
-	TRBV28	TRBJ2-7	-	CASSLPAGSKEQYF	TGTGCCAGCAGTTTACCGGCGGGGTCGAAAGAGCAGTACTTC
-	TRBV6-2/TRBV6-3	TRBJ2-5	TRBD1	CASGTDRRTQYF	TGTGCCAGCGGAACGGACAGGCGGACCCAGTACTTC
-	TRBV19	TRBJ1-1	-	CASSFTPNTEAFF	TGTGCCAGTAGTTTCACGCCGAACACTGAAGCTTTCTTT
few	TRBV7-2	TRBJ1-1	-	CASSFSQGSNTEAFF	TGTGCCAGCAGCTTCTCTCAAGGCTCGAACACTGAAGCTTTCTTT
-	TRBV12-3/TRBV12-4	TRBJ2-2	-	CASSAGTTGELFF	TGTGCCAGCAGTGCAGGGACCACCGGGGAGCTGTTTTTT
-	TRBV14	TRBJ1-1	-	CASSQGGESFF	TGTGCCAGCAGCCAAGGAGGAGAGTCTTTCTTT
-	TRBV29-1	TRBJ2-1	-	CSVDRVYNEQFF	TGCAGCGTTGACAGGGTATACAATGAGCAGTTCTTC
many	TRBV20-1	TRBJ2-3	TRBD2	CSAPAAGVGDTQYF	TGCAGTGCCCCCGCAGCGGGGGTGGGGGATACGCAGTATTTT
-	TRBV5-6	TRBJ1-6	-	CASSSNSWGFNSPLHF	TGTGCCAGCAGCTCAAACTCCTGGGGGTTTAATTCACCCCTCCACTTT
-	TRBV2	TRBJ2-7	-	CASSEGGFLGQYF	TGTGCCAGCAGTGAAGGGGGCTTTTTAGGGCAGTACTTC
-	TRBV10-3	TRBJ2-7	-	CATGQLVGYEQYF	TGTGCCACCGGACAGCTCGTGGGCTACGAGCAGTACTTC
few	TRBV7-8	TRBJ1-2	-	CASSRSPGENYGYTF	TGTGCCAGCAGCCGTTCCCCGGGGGAGAACTATGGCTACACCTTC
-	TRBV7-6	TRBJ2-7	-	CASSLVDLGHRAYEQYF	TGTGCCAGCAGCTTAGTCGATTTAGGTCACAGAGCCTACGAGCAGTACTTC
-	TRBV7-6	TRBJ2-1	-	CASSSPVVNNEQFF	TGTGCCAGCAGCTCCCCCGTGGTGAACAATGAGCAGTTCTTC
-	TRBV27	TRBJ2-3	-	CASSLSPGPRWYF	TGTGCCAGCAGTTTATCCCCGGGACCCCGATGGTATTTT
few	TRBV6-2/TRBV6-3	TRBJ1-1	TRBD1	CASSYSTRGPEAFF	TGTGCCAGCAGTTACTCGACAAGGGGGCCTGAAGCTTTCTTT
few	TRBV4-1	TRBJ1-1	TRBD1	CASSQQGGAENTEAFF	TGCGCCAGCAGCCAACAAGGGGGCGCTGAGAACACTGAAGCTTTCTTT
-	TRBV6-8	TRBJ2-7	-	CASYQDNSYEQYF	TGTGCCAGCTATCAGGACAACTCCTACGAGCAGTACTTC
-	TRBV28	TRBJ1-1	-	CASIYSGNTEALF	TGTGCCAGCATCTACTCCGGGAACACTGAAGCTTTATTT
once	TRBV6-5	TRBJ2-5	-	CASSYIPGFQETQYF	TGTGCCAGCAGTTACATCCCAGGGTTCCAAGAGACCCAGTACTTC
-	TRBV6-2/TRBV6-3	TRBJ2-1	TRBD1	CASSRNPPGQGANEQFF	TGTGCCAGCAGTCGTAACCCCCCGGGACAGGGGGCTAATGAGCAGTTCTTC
few	TRBV6-2/TRBV6-3	TRBJ2-4	TRBD2	CASSPPGRGGNIQYF	TGTGCCAGCAGTCCTCCAGGGCGGGGGGGAAACATTCAGTACTTC
-	TRBV6-1	TRBJ2-7	TRBD1	CASKRTGGPYEQYF	TGTGCCAGCAAAAGGACAGGGGGCCCCTACGAGCAGTACTTC
many	TRBV7-8	TRBJ2-3	-	CASSLGGFFTDTQYF	TGTGCCAGCAGCTTAGGGGGGTTCTTCACAGATACGCAGTATTTT
many	TRBV7-6	TRBJ1-1	TRBD1	CASSRGQGGTEAFF	TGTGCCAGCAGCAGAGGACAGGGCGGCACTGAAGCTTTCTTT
-	TRBV12-3/TRBV12-4	TRBJ1-1	-	CASSLNNNAPEAFF	TGTGCCAGCAGTTTAAACAATAACGCCCCGGAAGCTTTCTTT
-	TRBV29-1	TRBJ2-1	-	CSAQVWGRSRNEQFF	TGCAGCGCCCAAGTGTGGGGGCGGTCTCGTAATGAGCAGTTCTTC
-	TRBV12-3/TRBV12-4	TRBJ1-5	-	CASSYKGVGSNQPQHF	TGTGCCAGCAGTTATAAGGGAGTGGGGAGCAATCAGCCCCAGCATTTT
many	TRBV7-2	TRBJ2-7	-	CASSPSVSYEQYF	TGTGCCAGCAGCCCTAGCGTCTCCTACGAGCAGTACTTC
-	TRBV6-2/TRBV6-3	TRBJ2-4	-	CASSPTGFAKNIQYF	TGTGCCAGCAGCCCAACAGGGTTCGCCAAAAACATTCAGTACTTC
few	TRBV7-9	TRBJ1-1	-	CASSLIGGWVEAFF	TGTGCCAGCAGCTTAATCGGGGGTTGGGTTGAAGCTTTCTTT
-	TRBV19	TRBJ2-1	-	CASSIEEGAYNEQFF	TGTGCCAGTAGTATAGAAGAGGGAGCCTACAATGAGCAGTTCTTC
few	TRBV7-3	TRBJ1-6	-	CASSLTGRDSPLHF	TGTGCCAGCAGCTTAACCGGCAGGGATTCACCCCTCCACTTT
-	TRBV28	TRBJ1-4	-	CASSPDSWGGSNEKLFF	TGTGCCAGCAGTCCGGATTCTTGGGGCGGCTCTAATGAAAAACTGTTTTTT
-	TRBV12-3/TRBV12-4	TRBJ1-2	TRBD1	CASSGDRDHGYTF	TGTGCCAGCAGTGGAGACAGGGATCATGGCTACACCTTC
few	TRBV11-2	TRBJ2-7	TRBD2	CASRPGGGPYEQYF	TGTGCCAGCAGACCGGGGGGGGGTCCCTACGAGCAGTACTTC
few	TRBV7-2	TRBJ1-3	-	CASSLDEFAGNTIYF	TGTGCCAGCAGCTTAGACGAGTTCGCTGGAAACACCATATATTTT
-	TRBV19	TRBJ1-5	TRBD1	CASNAGTGGNQPQHF	TGTGCCAGTAATGCCGGGACAGGGGGCAACCAGCCCCAGCATTTT
many	TRBV12-3/TRBV12-4	TRBJ1-1	-	CASSPSTDMNTEAFF	TGTGCCAGCAGTCCTTCGACAGACATGAACACTGAAGCTTTCTTT
-	TRBV6-5	TRBJ1-2	-	CASSYSKRQGAGYTF	TGTGCCAGCAGTTACTCGAAGCGGCAGGGTGCGGGCTACACCTTC
few	TRBV20-1	TRBJ1-3	-	CSARDRRSGNTIYF	TGCAGTGCTAGAGATCGGCGTTCTGGAAACACCATATATTTT
few	TRBV6-4	TRBJ2-3	TRBD2	CASSESGGADTQYF	TGTGCCAGCAGTGAAAGCGGGGGGGCAGATACGCAGTATTTT
few	TRBV19	TRBJ1-1	TRBD1	CASRLDRGSNTEAFF	TGTGCCAGTAGGCTTGACAGGGGGTCGAACACTGAAGCTTTCTTT
few	TRBV4-3	TRBJ1-2	-	CASSQEDGNGYTF	TGCGCCAGCAGCCAAGAGGACGGGAATGGCTACACCTTC
few	TRBV2	TRBJ1-2	TRBD1	CASILGQGYDGYTF	TGTGCCAGCATCCTAGGACAGGGTTATGACGGCTACACCTTC
few	TRBV6-1	TRBJ2-1	-	CASSALTGSYNEQFF	TGTGCCAGCAGTGCGTTAACAGGGTCCTACAATGAGCAGTTCTTC
few	TRBV6-2/TRBV6-3	TRBJ2-1	TRBD1	CASSYGTGKGEQFF	TGTGCCAGCAGTTACGGGACAGGAAAGGGTGAGCAGTTCTTC